The sequence of this T cell receptor beta chain was determined in a study of blood T cell repertoires in COVID-19. At the level of the study: T cells, B-cell-depleted T cells, or PBMCs supplied cDNA or gDNA.

Original processing notes: Reference gene primers were amplified, and this amplification served to estimate nucleated cell counts. Some clones are missing from TCRdb's copy, which holds only in-frame ones; the method was immunoSEQ multiplex PCR. For V, J and clone size, that table is used; D and trimming come from the DNA. This table holds around 220,000 clones, under 90% found once. Germline-derived CDR1 and CDR2 are LNHDA and SQIVND (reference sequence). The CDR3 has 13 residues. Unmatched junction bases numbered 5, after V lost 9 bases and J lost 4 bases. This rearrangement joins TRBV19 to TRBJ1-4; 7 bases are shared with TRBD1. The sample taken for sequencing was peripheral blood. This receptor was taken from a middle-aged man with acute or convalescent COVID-19. CDR3 loop: CASRDSFNEKLFF. The DNA of the CDR3 is TGTGCCAGCCGGGACAGCTTTAATGAAAAACTGTTTTTT.